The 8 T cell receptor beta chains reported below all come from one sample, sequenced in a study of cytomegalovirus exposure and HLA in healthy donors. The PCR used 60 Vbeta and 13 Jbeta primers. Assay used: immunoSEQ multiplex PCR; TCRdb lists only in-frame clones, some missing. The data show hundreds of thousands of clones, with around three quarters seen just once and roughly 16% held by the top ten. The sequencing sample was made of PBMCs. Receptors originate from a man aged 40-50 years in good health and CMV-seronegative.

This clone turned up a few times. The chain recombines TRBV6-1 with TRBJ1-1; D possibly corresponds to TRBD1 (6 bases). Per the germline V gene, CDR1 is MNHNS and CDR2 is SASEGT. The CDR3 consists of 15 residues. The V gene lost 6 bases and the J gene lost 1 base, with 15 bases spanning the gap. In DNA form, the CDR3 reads TGTGCCAGCAGATGGGAACAGGGTGGGAACACTGAAGCTTTCTTT. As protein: CASRWEQGGNTEAFF.

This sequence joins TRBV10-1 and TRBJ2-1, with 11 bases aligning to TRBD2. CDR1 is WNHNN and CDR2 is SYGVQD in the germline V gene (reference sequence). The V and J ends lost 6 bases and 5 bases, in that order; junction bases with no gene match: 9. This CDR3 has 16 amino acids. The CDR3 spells CASSETSGTSHNEQFF. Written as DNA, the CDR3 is TGCGCCAGCAGCGAGACTAGCGGGACCTCTCACAATGAGCAGTTCTTC.

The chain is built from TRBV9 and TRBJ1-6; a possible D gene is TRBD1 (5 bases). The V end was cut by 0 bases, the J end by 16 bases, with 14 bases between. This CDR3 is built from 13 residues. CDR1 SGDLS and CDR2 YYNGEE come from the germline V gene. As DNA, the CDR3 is TGTGCCAGCAGCGTAGATTGGACACGTGAACTCCACTTT. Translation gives CASSVDWTRELHF.

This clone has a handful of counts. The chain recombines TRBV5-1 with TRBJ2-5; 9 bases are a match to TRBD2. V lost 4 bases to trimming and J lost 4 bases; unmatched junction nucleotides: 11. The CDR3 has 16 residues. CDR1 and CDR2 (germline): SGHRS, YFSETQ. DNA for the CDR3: TGCGCCAGCAGCGTTGGAGCTGTAGCGGGAGCAGAGACCCAGTACTTC. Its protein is CASSVGAVAGAETQYF.

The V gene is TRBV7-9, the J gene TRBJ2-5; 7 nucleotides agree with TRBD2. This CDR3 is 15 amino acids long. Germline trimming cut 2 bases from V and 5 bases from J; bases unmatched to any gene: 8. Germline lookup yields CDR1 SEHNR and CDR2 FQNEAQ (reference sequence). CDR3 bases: TGTGCCAGCAGCTTACGGGGGGACCGGGAGGAGACCCAGTACTTC. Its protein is CASSLRGDREETQYF. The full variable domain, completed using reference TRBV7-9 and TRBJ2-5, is DTGVSQNPRHKITKRGQNVTFRCDPISEHNRLYWYRQTLGQGPEFLTYFQNEAQLEKSRLLSDRFSAERPKGSFSTLEIQRTEQGDSAMYLCASSLRGDREETQYFGPGTRLLVL.

As DNA, the CDR3 is TGCGCCAGCAGCTCCCCAGGGTATCCCCTCCACTTT. This codes for CASSSPGYPLHF. J is TRBJ1-6 and V is TRBV5-1; maybe TRBD1 (5 bases). Germline CDR1 SGHRS, CDR2 YFSETQ. The CDR3 consists of 12 residues. V was clipped by 3 bases and J by 13 bases, with 11 bases between them.

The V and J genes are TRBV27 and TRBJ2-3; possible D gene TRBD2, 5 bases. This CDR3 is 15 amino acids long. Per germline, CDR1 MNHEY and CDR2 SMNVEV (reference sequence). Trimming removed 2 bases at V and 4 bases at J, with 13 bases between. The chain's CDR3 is CASSLDFGKSDTQYF. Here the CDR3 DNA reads TGTGCCAGCAGTTTAGATTTCGGGAAATCAGATACGCAGTATTTT.

CDR3 sequence: CAISWTQGTGELFF. In DNA, the CDR3 is TGTGCCATCAGTTGGACACAGGGGACCGGGGAGCTGTTTTTT. V and J are TRBV10-3 and TRBJ2-2; 7 bases fit TRBD1. V was pared by 5 bases and J by 5 bases, with 5 bases of the junction left unmatched. The CDR3 sequence is 14 residues long. Germline lookup yields CDR1 ENHRY and CDR2 SYGVKD.